This TCR beta chain is drawn from a study of blood T cells in healthy people across ages. For the second PCR, which ran for 7 to 11 cycles, a sample-barcoded 5' primer and a J-beta primer mix were used. MiXCR, run by TCRdb on the 5' RACE reads, gives a single entry per CDR3 protein. The table has around 500,000 distinct CDR3 sequences, roughly 48% seen once; the top ten hold about 26%. V shed 4 bases and J 6 bases; nucleotides not matched to a gene: 8. This CDR3 is built from 14 residues. Germline CDR1 reads LGHDT; CDR2 reads YNNKEL (reference sequence). This clonotype showed up just a few times. V usage is TRBV3-1 and J usage is TRBJ2-5; 7 bases align to TRBD1. The material sequenced was blood. This TCR came from a man older than 75 in good health. CDR3 bases: TGTGCCAGCAGCCCGACAGGGTCGGTACAGACCCAGTACTTC. Translating it yields CASSPTGSVQTQYF.